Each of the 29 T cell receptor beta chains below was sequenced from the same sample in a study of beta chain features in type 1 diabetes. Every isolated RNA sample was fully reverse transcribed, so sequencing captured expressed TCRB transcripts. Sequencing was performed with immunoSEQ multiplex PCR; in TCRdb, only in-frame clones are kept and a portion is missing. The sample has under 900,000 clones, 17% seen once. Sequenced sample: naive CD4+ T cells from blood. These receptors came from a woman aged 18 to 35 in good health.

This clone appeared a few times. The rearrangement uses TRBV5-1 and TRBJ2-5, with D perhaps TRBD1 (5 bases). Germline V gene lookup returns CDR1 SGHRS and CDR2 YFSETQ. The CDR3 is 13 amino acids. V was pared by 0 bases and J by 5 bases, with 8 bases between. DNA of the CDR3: TGCGCCAGCAGCTTGGAAGGGGCCGAGACCCAGTACTTC. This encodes CASSLEGAETQYF.

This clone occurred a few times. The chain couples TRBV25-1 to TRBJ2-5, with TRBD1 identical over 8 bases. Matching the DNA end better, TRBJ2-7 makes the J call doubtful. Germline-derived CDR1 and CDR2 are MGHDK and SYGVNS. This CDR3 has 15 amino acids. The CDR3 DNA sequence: TGTGCCAGCAGTGAACCCGGGACAGGTCCTTACGAGCAGTACTTC. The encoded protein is CASSEPGTGPYEQYF.

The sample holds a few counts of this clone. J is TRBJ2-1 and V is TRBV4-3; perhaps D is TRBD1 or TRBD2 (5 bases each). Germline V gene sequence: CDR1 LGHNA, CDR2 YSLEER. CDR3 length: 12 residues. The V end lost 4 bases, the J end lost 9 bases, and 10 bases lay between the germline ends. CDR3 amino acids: CASSLGAGEQFF. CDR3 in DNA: TGCGCCAGCAGCCTCGGGGCCGGTGAGCAGTTCTTC.

The CDR3 nucleotides read TGTGCCACCAGCAAAAAACAGGGGATCGGTGAAAAACTGTTTTTT. The encoded protein is CATSKKQGIGEKLFF. The chain has TRBV15 and TRBJ1-4, with 7 positions matching TRBD1. Germline V CDR1 and CDR2: LNHNV, YYDKDF (reference sequence). The J segment lost 7 bases and the V segment lost 4 bases, leaving 9 bases of the junction unmatched. This CDR3 spans 15 amino acids.

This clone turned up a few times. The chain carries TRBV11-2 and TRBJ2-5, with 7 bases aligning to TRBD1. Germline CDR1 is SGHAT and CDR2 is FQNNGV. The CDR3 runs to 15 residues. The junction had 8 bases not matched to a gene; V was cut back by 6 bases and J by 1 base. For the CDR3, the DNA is TGTGCCAGCAGAAAACGACGGACAGGCCAAGAGACCCAGTACTTC. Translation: CASRKRRTGQETQYF.

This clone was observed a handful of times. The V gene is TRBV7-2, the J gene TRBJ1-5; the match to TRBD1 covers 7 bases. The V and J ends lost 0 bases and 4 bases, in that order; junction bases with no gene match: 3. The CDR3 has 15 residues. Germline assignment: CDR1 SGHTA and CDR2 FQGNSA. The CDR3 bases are TGTGCCAGCAGCTTAGCCAGGGGGGGGAATCAGCCCCAGCATTTT. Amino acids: CASSLARGGNQPQHF.

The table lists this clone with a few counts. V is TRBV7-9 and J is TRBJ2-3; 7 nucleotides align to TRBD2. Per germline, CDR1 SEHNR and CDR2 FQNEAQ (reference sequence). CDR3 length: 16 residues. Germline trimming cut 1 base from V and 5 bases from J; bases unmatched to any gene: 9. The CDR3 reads CASSLVPSGKGDTQYF. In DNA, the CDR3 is TGTGCCAGCAGCTTAGTACCCAGCGGGAAGGGAGATACGCAGTATTTT.

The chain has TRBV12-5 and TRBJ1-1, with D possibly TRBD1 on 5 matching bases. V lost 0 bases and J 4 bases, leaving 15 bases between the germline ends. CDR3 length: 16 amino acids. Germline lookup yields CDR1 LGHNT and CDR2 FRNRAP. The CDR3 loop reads CASGLVVRGASTEAFF. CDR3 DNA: TGTGCTAGTGGTTTGGTAGTGAGGGGCGCGTCCACTGAAGCTTTCTTT.

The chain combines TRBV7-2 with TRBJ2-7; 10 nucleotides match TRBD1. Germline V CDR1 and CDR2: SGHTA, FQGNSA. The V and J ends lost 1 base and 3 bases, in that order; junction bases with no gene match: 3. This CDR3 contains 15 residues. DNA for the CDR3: TGTGCCAGCAGCTTAGTGGGGACAGGGGTCTACGAGCAGTACTTC. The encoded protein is CASSLVGTGVYEQYF.

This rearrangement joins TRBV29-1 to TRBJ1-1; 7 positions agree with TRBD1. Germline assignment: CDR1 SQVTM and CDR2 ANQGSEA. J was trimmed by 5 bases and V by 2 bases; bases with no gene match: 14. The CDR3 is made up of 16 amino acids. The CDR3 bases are TGCAGCGTTGAAAGGGGGGACAGTCTCGGGGCTACTGAAGCTTTCTTT. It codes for CSVERGDSLGATEAFF. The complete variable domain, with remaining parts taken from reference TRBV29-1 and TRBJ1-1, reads SAVISQKPSRDICQRGTSLTIQCQVDSQVTMMFWYRQQPGQSLTLIATANQGSEATYESGFVIDKFPISRPNLTFSTLTVSNMSPEDSSIYLCSVERGDSLGATEAFFGQGTRLTVV.

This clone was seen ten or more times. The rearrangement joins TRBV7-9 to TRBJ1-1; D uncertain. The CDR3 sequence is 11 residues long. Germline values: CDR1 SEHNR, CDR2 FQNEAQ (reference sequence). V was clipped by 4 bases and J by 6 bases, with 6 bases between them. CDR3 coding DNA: TGTGCCAGCAGCTCGGCGGCTGAAGCTTTCTTT. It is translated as CASSSAAEAFF. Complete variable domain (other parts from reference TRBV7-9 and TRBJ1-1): DTGVSQNPRHKITKRGQNVTFRCDPISEHNRLYWYRQTLGQGPEFLTYFQNEAQLEKSRLLSDRFSAERPKGSFSTLEIQRTEQGDSAMYLCASSSAAEAFFGQGTRLTVV.

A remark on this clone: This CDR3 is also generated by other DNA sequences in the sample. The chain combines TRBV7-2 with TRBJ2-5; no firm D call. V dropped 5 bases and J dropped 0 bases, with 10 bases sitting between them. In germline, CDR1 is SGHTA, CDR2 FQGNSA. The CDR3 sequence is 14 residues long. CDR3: CASSLGPNQETQYF. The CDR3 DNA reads TGTGCCAGCAGCCTAGGACCAAACCAAGAGACCCAGTACTTC.

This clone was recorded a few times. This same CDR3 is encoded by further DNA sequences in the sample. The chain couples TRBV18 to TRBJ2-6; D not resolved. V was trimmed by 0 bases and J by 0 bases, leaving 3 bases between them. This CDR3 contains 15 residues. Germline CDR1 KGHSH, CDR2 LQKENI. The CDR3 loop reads CASSPPSSGANVLTF. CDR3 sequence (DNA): TGTGCCAGCTCACCACCATCCTCTGGGGCCAACGTCCTGACTTTC.

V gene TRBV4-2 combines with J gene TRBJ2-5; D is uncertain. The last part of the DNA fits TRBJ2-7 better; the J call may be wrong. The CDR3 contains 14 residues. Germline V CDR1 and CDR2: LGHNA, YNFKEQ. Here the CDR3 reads CASSRETPANEQYF. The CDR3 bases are TGTGCCAGCAGCCGGGAAACACCGGCTAACGAGCAGTACTTC.

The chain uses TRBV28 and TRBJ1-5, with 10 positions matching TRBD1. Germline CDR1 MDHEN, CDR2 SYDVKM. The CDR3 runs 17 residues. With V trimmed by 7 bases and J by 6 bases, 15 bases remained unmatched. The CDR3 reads CASIISLGTGVPQPQHF. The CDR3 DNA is TGTGCCAGCATAATCTCTCTCGGGACAGGGGTCCCTCAGCCCCAGCATTTT.

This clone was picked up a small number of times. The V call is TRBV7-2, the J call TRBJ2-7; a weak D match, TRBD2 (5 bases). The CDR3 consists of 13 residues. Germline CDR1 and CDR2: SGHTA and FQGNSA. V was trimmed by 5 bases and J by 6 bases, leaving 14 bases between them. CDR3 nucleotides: TGTGCCAGCAGCCCGCTCCGCAGCGGCGAGCAGTACTTC. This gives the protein CASSPLRSGEQYF.

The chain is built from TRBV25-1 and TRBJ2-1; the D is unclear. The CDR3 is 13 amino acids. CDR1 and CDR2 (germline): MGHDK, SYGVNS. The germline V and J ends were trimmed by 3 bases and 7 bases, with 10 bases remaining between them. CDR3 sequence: CASSDRVVNEQFF. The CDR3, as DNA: TGTGCCAGCAGTGATAGGGTTGTGAATGAGCAGTTCTTC.

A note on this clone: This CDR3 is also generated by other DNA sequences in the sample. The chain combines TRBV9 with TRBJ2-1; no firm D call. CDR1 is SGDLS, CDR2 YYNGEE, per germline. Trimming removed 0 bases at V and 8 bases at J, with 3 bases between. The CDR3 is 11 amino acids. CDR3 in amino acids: CASSVGYEQFF. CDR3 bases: TGTGCCAGCAGCGTAGGTTATGAGCAGTTCTTC. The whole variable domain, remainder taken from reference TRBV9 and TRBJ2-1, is DSGVTQTPKHLITATGQRVTLRCSPRSGDLSVYWYQQSLDQGLQFLIQYYNGEERAKGNILERFSAQQFPDLHSELNLSSLELGDSALYFCASSVGYEQFFGPGTRLTVL.

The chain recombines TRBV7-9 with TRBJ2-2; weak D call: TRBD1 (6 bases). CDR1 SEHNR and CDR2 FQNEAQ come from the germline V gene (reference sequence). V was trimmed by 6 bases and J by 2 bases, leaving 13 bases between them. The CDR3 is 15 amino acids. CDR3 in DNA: TGTGCCAGCAGACTTACAGGGCCCAACACCGGGGAGCTGTTTTTT. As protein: CASRLTGPNTGELFF.

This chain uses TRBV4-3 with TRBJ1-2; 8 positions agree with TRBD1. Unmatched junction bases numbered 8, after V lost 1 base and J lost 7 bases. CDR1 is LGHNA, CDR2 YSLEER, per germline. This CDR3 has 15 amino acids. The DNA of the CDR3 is TGCGCCAGCAGCCAAGGACAGGGGACGCTCGGTGGCTACACCTTC. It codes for CASSQGQGTLGGYTF.

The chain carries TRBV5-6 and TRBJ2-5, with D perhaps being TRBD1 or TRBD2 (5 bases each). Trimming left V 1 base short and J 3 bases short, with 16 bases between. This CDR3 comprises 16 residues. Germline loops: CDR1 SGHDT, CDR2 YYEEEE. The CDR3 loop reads CASSLRGWDREETQYF. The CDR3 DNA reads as TGTGCCAGCAGCTTGCGGGGTTGGGACCGAGAAGAGACCCAGTACTTC.

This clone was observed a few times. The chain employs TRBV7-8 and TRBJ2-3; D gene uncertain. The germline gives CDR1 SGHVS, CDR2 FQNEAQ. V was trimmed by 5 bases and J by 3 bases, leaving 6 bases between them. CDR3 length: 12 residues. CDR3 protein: CASSLATDTQYF. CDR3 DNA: TGTGCCAGCAGCCTTGCAACAGATACGCAGTATTTT.

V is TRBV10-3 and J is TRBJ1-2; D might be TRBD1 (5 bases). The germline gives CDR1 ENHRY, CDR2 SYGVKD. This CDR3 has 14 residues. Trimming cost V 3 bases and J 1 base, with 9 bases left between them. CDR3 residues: CAISDNRINYGYTF. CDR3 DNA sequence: TGTGCCATCAGTGATAACAGGATTAACTATGGCTACACCTTC.

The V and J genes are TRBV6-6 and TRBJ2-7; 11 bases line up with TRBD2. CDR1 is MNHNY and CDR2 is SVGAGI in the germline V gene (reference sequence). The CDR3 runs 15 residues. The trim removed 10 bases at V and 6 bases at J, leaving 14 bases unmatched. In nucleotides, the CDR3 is TGTGCCAACAGCGATCTTACTAGCGGGAGAAGCGAGCAGTACTTC. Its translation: CANSDLTSGRSEQYF.

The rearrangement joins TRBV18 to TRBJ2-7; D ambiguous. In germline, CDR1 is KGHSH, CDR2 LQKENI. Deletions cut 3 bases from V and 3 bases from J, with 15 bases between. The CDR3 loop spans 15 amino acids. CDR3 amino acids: CASSPDTVAIYEQYF. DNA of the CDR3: TGTGCCAGCTCACCTGACACAGTGGCCATCTACGAGCAGTACTTC.

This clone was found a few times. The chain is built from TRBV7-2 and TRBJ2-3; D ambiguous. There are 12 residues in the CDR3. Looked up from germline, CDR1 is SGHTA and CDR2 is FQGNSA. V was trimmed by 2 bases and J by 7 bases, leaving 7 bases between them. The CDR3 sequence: CASSLSKNTQYF. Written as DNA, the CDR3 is TGTGCCAGCAGCTTAAGCAAGAATACGCAGTATTTT.

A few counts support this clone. The CDR3 bases are TGTGCCAGCTCACCAATTAGCACAGATACGCAGTATTTT. Translated: CASSPISTDTQYF. V is TRBV18 and J is TRBJ2-3; no reliable D call. The CDR3 covers 13 residues. Germline V gene lookup returns CDR1 KGHSH and CDR2 LQKENI. Trimming removed 2 bases at V and 0 bases at J, with 3 bases between.

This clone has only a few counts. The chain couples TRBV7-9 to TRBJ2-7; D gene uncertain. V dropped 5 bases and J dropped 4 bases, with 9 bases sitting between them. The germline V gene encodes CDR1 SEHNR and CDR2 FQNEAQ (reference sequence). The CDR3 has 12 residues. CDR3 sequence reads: CASSIRMYEQYF. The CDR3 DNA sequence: TGTGCCAGCAGCATAAGGATGTACGAGCAGTACTTC.

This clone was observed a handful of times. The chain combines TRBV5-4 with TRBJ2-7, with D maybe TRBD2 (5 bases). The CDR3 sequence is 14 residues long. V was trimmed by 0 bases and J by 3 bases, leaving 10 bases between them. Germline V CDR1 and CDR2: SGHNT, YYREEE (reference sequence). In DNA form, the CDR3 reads TGTGCCAGCAGCTTGGGTGGGAGACTCTACGAGCAGTACTTC. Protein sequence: CASSLGGRLYEQYF.